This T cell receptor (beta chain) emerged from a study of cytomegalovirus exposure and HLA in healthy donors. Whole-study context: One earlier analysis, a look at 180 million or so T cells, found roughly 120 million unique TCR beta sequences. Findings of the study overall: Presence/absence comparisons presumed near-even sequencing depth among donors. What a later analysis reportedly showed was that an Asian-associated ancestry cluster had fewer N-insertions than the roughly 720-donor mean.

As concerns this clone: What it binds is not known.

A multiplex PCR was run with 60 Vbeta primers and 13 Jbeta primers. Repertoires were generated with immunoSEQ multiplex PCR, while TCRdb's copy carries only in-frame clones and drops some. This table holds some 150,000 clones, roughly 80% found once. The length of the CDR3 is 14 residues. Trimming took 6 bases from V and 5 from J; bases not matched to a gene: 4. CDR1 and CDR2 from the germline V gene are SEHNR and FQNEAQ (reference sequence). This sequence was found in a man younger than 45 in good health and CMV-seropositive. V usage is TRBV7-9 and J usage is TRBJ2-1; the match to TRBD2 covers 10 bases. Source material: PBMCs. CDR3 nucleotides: TGTGCCAGCAGATCTAGCGGGGGTGACAATGAGCAGTTCTTC. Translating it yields CASRSSGGDNEQFF.